The 23 T cell receptor beta chains listed next were all sequenced from one sample in a study of blood T cells in healthy people across ages. A second roughly 6 to 12 cycle PCR used barcoded and J-beta primers. TCRdb recomputed calls from the 5' RACE reads with MiXCR, one row per CDR3 protein. This table holds approximately 780,000 distinct CDR3 sequences, roughly 25% found once. These same data were also listed under a study on T cells of mothers and their children.

Sequencing was done on a sample of blood. The receptors were gathered from a boy between 10 and 17 years old in good health.

This clonotype occurred a few times. This chain uses TRBV18 with TRBJ2-1, with 8 nucleotides matching TRBD2. V gave up 9 bases and J gave up 4 bases; unmatched junction bases: 5. The CDR3 consists of 13 residues. Germline V gene sequence: CDR1 KGHSH, CDR2 LQKENI. CDR3 protein: CASRGGLYNEQFF. The CDR3 DNA reads TGTGCCAGTCGGGGGGGCCTATACAATGAGCAGTTCTTC.

This chain joins TRBV7-9 and TRBJ1-2, with a possible D match to TRBD1 (5 bases). The CDR3 has 13 amino acids. The germline V gene encodes CDR1 SEHNR and CDR2 FQNEAQ (reference sequence). V lost 1 base to trimming and J lost 6 bases, with 9 bases between them. The DNA for the CDR3 is TGTGCCAGCAGCTTAGTCGGGGGAAATGGCTACACCTTC. Amino acid sequence: CASSLVGGNGYTF. The entire variable domain, with the rest obtained from reference TRBV7-9 and TRBJ1-2, is as follows: DTGVSQNPRHKITKRGQNVTFRCDPISEHNRLYWYRQTLGQGPEFLTYFQNEAQLEKSRLLSDRFSAERPKGSFSTLEIQRTEQGDSAMYLCASSLVGGNGYTFGSGTRLTVV.

This clonotype was seen a handful of times. This chain uses TRBV29-1 with TRBJ1-4; D gene ambiguous. The germline V and J ends were trimmed by 6 bases and 5 bases, with 10 bases remaining between them. Germline V gene sequence: CDR1 SQVTM, CDR2 ANQGSEA. This CDR3 spans 12 amino acids. The CDR3 nucleotides are TGCAGCGTCGGGAGGGAAAATGAAAAACTGTTTTTT. Its protein product is CSVGRENEKLFF.

This chain joins TRBV9 and TRBJ2-3; tentative D call: TRBD1 (6 bases). With 7 bases removed from V and 1 base from J, the gap between germline ends came to 13 bases. CDR1 is SGDLS, CDR2 YYNGEE, per germline. The CDR3 extends over 14 amino acids. CDR3 nucleotide sequence: TGTGCCAGCTCCAGGGGCGCGGGCACAGATACGCAGTATTTT. Translation gives CASSRGAGTDTQYF.

This clonotype showed up many times. The chain links TRBV12-3 or TRBV12-4 to TRBJ1-1, with D possibly matching TRBD1 (5 bases). V dropped 3 bases and J dropped 1 base, with 6 bases sitting between them. The CDR3 extends over 13 amino acids. CDR3 residues: CASSFGGNTEAFF. CDR3 bases: TGTGCCAGCAGTTTCGGGGGGAACACTGAAGCTTTCTTT.

This chain connects TRBV18 to TRBJ1-4; D is ambiguous. This CDR3 spans 17 amino acids. V was pared by 3 bases and J by 0 bases, with 14 bases between. The V gene's germline CDR1 is KGHSH and CDR2 LQKENI. The CDR3 spells CASSPKLRSATNEKLFF. The CDR3 DNA reads TGTGCCAGCTCACCGAAACTTCGCAGTGCAACTAATGAAAAACTGTTTTTT.

The genes are TRBV6-1 and TRBJ2-5, with a weak D call TRBD1 (6 bases). The CDR3 is made up of 15 amino acids. Germline CDR1 reads MNHNS; CDR2 reads SASEGT. Trimming removed 5 bases from V and 5 bases from J, with 18 bases in between. The CDR3 DNA reads as TGTGCCAGCAGTACCACAACAGGGCAGGGGGAGACCCAGTACTTC. Translating it yields CASSTTTGQGETQYF.

The J gene is TRBJ1-2, the V gene TRBV6-5, with D perhaps TRBD1 (5 bases). V was pared by 7 bases and J by 7 bases, with 16 bases between. The CDR3 totals 13 residues. The germline V gene has CDR1 MNHEY and CDR2 SVGAGI. The CDR3 loop reads CASTHEGFGGYTF. The CDR3 DNA reads TGTGCCAGCACCCACGAGGGGTTCGGTGGCTACACCTTC.

Only a few counts were recorded for this clonotype. The V call is TRBV25-1, the J call TRBJ2-2; no clear D gene. Germline V gene lookup returns CDR1 MGHDK and CDR2 SYGVNS. V shed 4 bases and J shed 3 bases, with 3 bases lying between them. This CDR3 region has 12 residues. Here the CDR3 DNA reads TGTGCCAGCAGTGGGTACACCGGGGAGCTGTTTTTT. Translated, it gives CASSGYTGELFF.

V is TRBV29-1 and J is TRBJ2-7, with TRBD2 identical over 10 bases. The DNA end lines up better with TRBJ2-1; the J call may be wrong. The CDR3 totals 15 residues. The germline V gene has CDR1 SQVTM and CDR2 ANQGSEA. CDR3 DNA: TGCAGCGTTGAAGATGGAGCGGGGGGGCTCGATGAGCAGTTCTTC. This gives the protein CSVEDGAGGLDEQFF.

This chain links TRBV5-4 with TRBJ2-5; either TRBD1 or TRBD2 may fit D (6 bases each). This CDR3 is 15 amino acids long. V was cut by 0 bases and J by 5 bases, with 14 bases left in between. The germline CDR1 and CDR2 sequences are SGHNT and YYREEE (reference sequence). The CDR3 spells CASSLDLGGHETQYF. In nucleotides, the CDR3 is TGTGCCAGCAGCTTGGATTTGGGGGGCCACGAGACCCAGTACTTC.

This clonotype was seen more than once but under ten times. V usage is TRBV12-3 or TRBV12-4 and J usage is TRBJ2-3; D gene uncertain. The CDR3 is 12 amino acids. DNA of the CDR3: TGTGCGACGGCGTGGGGCACAGATACGCAGTATTTT. Translating it yields CATAWGTDTQYF.

This clonotype was found a few times. The chain joins TRBV2 to TRBJ2-3; 12 nucleotides align to TRBD1. The J segment lost 4 bases and the V segment lost 11 bases, leaving 7 bases of the junction unmatched. CDR1 and CDR2 (germline): SNHLY, FYNNEI. The CDR3 contains 14 residues. CDR3 sequence: CAVPGQGAADTQYF. Here the CDR3 DNA reads TGTGCCGTACCGGGACAGGGGGCAGCAGATACGCAGTATTTT.

This clonotype was seen a single time. The chain is built from TRBV20-1 and TRBJ2-1; tentative D call: TRBD2 (5 bases). The CDR3 contains 14 residues. Trimming removed 3 bases at V and 0 bases at J, with 9 bases between. Germline CDR1 reads DFQATT; CDR2 reads SNEGSKA (reference sequence). The CDR3 protein is CSASEGRSYNEQFF. The CDR3 DNA reads as TGCAGTGCTAGCGAGGGCCGCTCCTACAATGAGCAGTTCTTC.

This clonotype was counted between two and nine times. The rearrangement links TRBV5-5 to TRBJ1-5; 8 bases are a match to TRBD1. With V trimmed by 4 bases and J by 0 bases, 15 bases remained unmatched. CDR3 length equals 19 residues. The germline V gene has CDR1 SGHKS and CDR2 YYEKEE (reference sequence). CDR3 protein: CASSHAPGQVRSSNQPQHF. DNA for the CDR3: TGTGCCAGCAGCCATGCTCCGGGACAGGTTCGTAGTAGCAATCAGCCCCAGCATTTT.

This chain uses TRBV20-1 with TRBJ1-1; 8 nucleotides line up with TRBD1. The CDR3 runs 14 residues. Germline CDR1 DFQATT, CDR2 SNEGSKA (reference sequence). The junction had 6 bases not matched to a gene; V was cut back by 5 bases and J by 1 base. The CDR3 DNA reads as TGCAGTGCTCTTACAGGGGGAAGGAACACTGAAGCTTTCTTT. Its protein is CSALTGGRNTEAFF.

In the case of this clonotype: The junction shows a germline mismatch at one end, possibly a read error. V and J are TRBV6-1 and TRBJ2-6; D possibly matches TRBD1 or TRBD2 (5 bases each). The CDR3 sequence is 16 residues long. CDR1 is MNHNS, CDR2 SASEGT, per germline. The CDR3 loop reads CASSVGAGSGADVLTF. The CDR3, as DNA: TGTGCCAGCAGTGTCGGGGCCGGCTCTGGGGCCGACGTCCTGACTTTC.

This rearrangement joins TRBV3-1 to TRBJ2-2; either TRBD1 or TRBD2 may supply D (5 bases each). The CDR3 runs 15 residues. The germline V and J ends were trimmed by 4 bases and 2 bases, with 11 bases remaining between them. The V gene's germline CDR1 is LGHDT and CDR2 YNNKEL (reference sequence). The CDR3 is CASSLRGPNTGELFF. The DNA of the CDR3 is TGTGCCAGCAGCCTCCGGGGACCTAACACCGGGGAGCTGTTTTTT.

This clonotype has a handful of counts. V is TRBV5-1 and J is TRBJ1-1; maybe TRBD1 (6 bases). This CDR3 has 15 residues. Trimming removed 0 bases from V and 0 bases from J, with 9 bases in between. Germline CDR1 and CDR2: SGHRS and YFSETQ. This CDR3 is CASSLDRGMNTEAFF. CDR3 DNA sequence: TGCGCCAGCAGCTTGGATAGGGGGATGAACACTGAAGCTTTCTTT.

In this sample, this clonotype turned up once. The rearrangement uses TRBV29-1 and TRBJ2-7; possible D gene TRBD2, 5 bases. Germline CDR1 is SQVTM and CDR2 is ANQGSEA. The CDR3 is made up of 12 amino acids. The ends were cut back, 0 bases at V and 4 bases at J, with 7 bases in the middle. The CDR3 spells CSVEDPGYEQYF. CDR3 nucleotide sequence: TGCAGCGTTGAAGATCCGGGGTACGAGCAGTACTTC.

V gene TRBV19 combines with J gene TRBJ2-1; TRBD2 is a possible D gene (5 bases). The DNA end lines up better with TRBJ2-7; the J call may be wrong. The CDR3 has 13 residues. Germline CDR1 and CDR2: LNHDA and SQIVND (reference sequence). CDR3 amino acids: CATGEGSSYEQYF. CDR3 sequence (DNA): TGTGCCACCGGGGAAGGGAGCTCCTACGAGCAGTACTTC.

This clonotype was found a few times. The chain is built from TRBV28 and TRBJ2-3; TRBD2 matches 8 bases. Losses at the gene ends were 5 bases for V and 1 base for J; bases not matched to a gene: 5. CDR1 and CDR2 from the germline V gene are MDHEN and SYDVKM. The CDR3 sequence is 15 residues long. The chain's CDR3 is CASSPAGARTDTQYF. The DNA for the CDR3 is TGTGCCAGCAGTCCAGCGGGGGCCCGCACAGATACGCAGTATTTT.

The gene calls are TRBV12-5 and TRBJ1-6, with TRBD1 matching over 7 bases. After removal of 1 base from V and 7 bases from J, the junction contained 7 bases not matched to a gene. CDR1 and CDR2 (germline): LGHNT, FRNRAP. The CDR3 consists of 16 residues. CDR3 protein: CASGLARQGSNSPLHF. CDR3 DNA: TGTGCTAGTGGTTTGGCGCGACAGGGAAGCAATTCACCCCTCCACTTT.